Only a few counts were recorded for the clone carrying this TCR beta chain. This record comes from a study of T cell responses to AZD1222 COVID-19 vaccine. Assay: immunoSEQ multiplex PCR; the TCRdb copy retains only in-frame clones and omits some. The repertoire has around 100,000 clones, less than 90% of them found once; the top ten carry 16%. Germline V CDR1 and CDR2: LNHNV, YYDKDF (reference sequence). The CDR3 is made up of 14 amino acids. V was pared by 0 bases and J by 0 bases, with 4 bases between. Source: peripheral blood, taken on day 0 of AZD1222 vaccination. The rearrangement uses TRBV15 and TRBJ2-3; D remains unclear. This sequence originates from an adult in good health. The CDR3 is CATSRDMSTDTQYF. In nucleotides, the CDR3 is TGTGCCACCAGCAGAGATATGAGCACAGATACGCAGTATTTT.